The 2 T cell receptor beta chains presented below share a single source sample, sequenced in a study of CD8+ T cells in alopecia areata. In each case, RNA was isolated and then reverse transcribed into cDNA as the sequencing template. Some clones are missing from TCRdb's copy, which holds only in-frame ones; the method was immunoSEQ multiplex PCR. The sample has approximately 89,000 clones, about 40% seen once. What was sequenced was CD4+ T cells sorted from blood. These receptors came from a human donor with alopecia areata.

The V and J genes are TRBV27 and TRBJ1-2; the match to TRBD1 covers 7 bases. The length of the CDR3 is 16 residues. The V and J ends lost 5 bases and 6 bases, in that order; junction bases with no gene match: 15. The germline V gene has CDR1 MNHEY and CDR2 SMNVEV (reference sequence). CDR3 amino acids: CASSGAGTDDANGYTF. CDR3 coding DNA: TGTGCCAGCAGTGGAGCCGGGACAGACGATGCTAATGGCTACACCTTC.

Here the CDR3 DNA reads TGTGCCTGGAGTTGGGGCTTAAACTACGAGCAGTACTTC. This codes for CAWSWGLNYEQYF. The genes are TRBV30 and TRBJ2-7; D is possibly TRBD1 (5 bases). Germline V gives CDR1 GTSNPN, CDR2 SVGIG (reference sequence). The ends were cut back, 2 bases at V and 3 bases at J, with 11 bases in the middle. The CDR3 has 13 amino acids. The full variable domain, completed using reference TRBV30 and TRBJ2-7, is SQTIHQWPATLVQPVGSPLSLECTVEGTSNPNLYWYRQAAGRGLQLLFYSVGIGQISSEVPQNLSASRPQDRQFILSSKKLLLSDSGFYLCAWSWGLNYEQYFGPGTRLTVT.